A selection of T cell receptor beta chains follows, all from one sample in a study of T cells after posttransplantation cyclophosphamide. Libraries were prepared by immunoSEQ multiplex PCR; TCRdb keeps only in-frame clonotypes and omits some of them. The sample was found to contain about 1,400 clones, and every one recurs. The sample consisted of PBMCs, taken after an allogeneic stem cell transplant with post-transplant cyclophosphamide. The receptor source for this set is a male patient between 25 and 39 years old who received an allogeneic stem cell transplant from a related donor, was CMV-positive, and had acute GVHD only. The graft donor may have given rise to some T cells. The conserved cysteine and the conserved F or W are not part of the CDR3 here. The size entry gives once, few or many counts, or a class when the clone is expanded.

many TRBJ1-2 TRBV7-8 ASSFRVDYGYT
medium-sized TRBJ1-6 TRBV7-8 ASSVSRDRDNSPLH
few TRBJ2-1 TRBV5-1 ASTLAGGLYNEQF
many TRBJ1-6 TRBV4-3 ASSQDELVEGSLFNSPLH
medium-sized TRBJ1-5 TRBV6-1 ASSSVGGIQPQH
many TRBJ2-5 TRBV11-3 ASSFGTDFQETQY
large TRBJ1-6 TRBV7-9 ASSTGQGDSPLH
many TRBJ2-7 TRBV20-1 SAIGSYEQY
medium-sized TRBJ2-7 TRBV5-6 ASSWEAGRTPFYEQY
many TRBJ2-1 TRBV4-2 ASSQEPGHGEQF
medium-sized TRBJ2-7 TRBV12-3/TRBV12-4 ASSQQLAGGPYEQY
medium-sized TRBJ1-1 TRBV5-1 ASSGTGLNTEAF
medium-sized TRBJ2-1 TRBV5-4 ASSSGTSSYNEQF
medium-sized TRBJ2-3 TRBV28 ASRAEGMGPDTQY
many TRBJ1-1 TRBV11-1 ASSLEGTGFEAF
medium-sized TRBJ2-7 TRBV2 ASSLYEQY
medium-sized TRBJ1-1 TRBV27 ASSKQNLQEAF
few TRBJ2-3 TRBV29-1 SVGTGWTDTQY
medium-sized TRBJ2-1 TRBV5-1 ASSLVRDEQF
many TRBJ1-2 TRBV28 ASSRGTGYGYT
many TRBJ2-3 TRBV5-1 ASSRQDTQY
medium-sized TRBJ2-1 TRBV11-3 ASSSTSSYNEQF
medium-sized TRBJ1-3 TRBV4-3 ASSQETGWSDTIY
many TRBJ2-3 TRBV4-2 ASSQDNLAGGSFSTDTQY
medium-sized TRBJ1-6 TRBV7-9 ASSLRQGEAPLH
medium-sized TRBJ1-5 TRBV6-5 ASSPTGGGQPQH
medium-sized TRBJ1-4 TRBV9 ASSGGSGANEKLF
medium-sized TRBJ1-4 TRBV5-1 ASSPNGGRGEKLF
large TRBJ2-7 TRBV2 ATAGLEGDEQY
medium-sized TRBJ2-3 TRBV7-9 ASGGTSRSDTQY
few TRBJ2-5 TRBV6-5 ASSYAGTSGGETQY
many TRBJ1-1 TRBV12-3/TRBV12-4 ASSLTRDTEAF
many TRBJ2-5 TRBV27 ASSLWSQGQETQY
many TRBJ2-3 TRBV2 ASFPGQKMNTDTQY
medium-sized TRBJ1-5 TRBV10-2 ASSESSGGHQPQH
many TRBJ1-5 TRBV28 ASTSGQGNNQPQH
many TRBJ2-2 TRBV9 ASSTRQGLGTGELF
medium-sized TRBJ2-2 TRBV24-1 ATSDLHFPSGTGELF
many TRBJ1-5 TRBV4-3 ASSQDYSGGIVNQPQH
many TRBJ2-2 TRBV18 ASSQGNTGELF
medium-sized TRBJ2-3 TRBV2 ASTFGIPLPDTQY
many TRBJ2-5 TRBV12-3/TRBV12-4 ASSQGAKETQY
medium-sized TRBJ2-1 TRBV5-1 ASSPGYGHNEQF
medium-sized TRBJ1-3 TRBV12-3/TRBV12-4 ASSRTGSGNTIY
medium-sized TRBJ2-2 TRBV2 ASSLSGELF